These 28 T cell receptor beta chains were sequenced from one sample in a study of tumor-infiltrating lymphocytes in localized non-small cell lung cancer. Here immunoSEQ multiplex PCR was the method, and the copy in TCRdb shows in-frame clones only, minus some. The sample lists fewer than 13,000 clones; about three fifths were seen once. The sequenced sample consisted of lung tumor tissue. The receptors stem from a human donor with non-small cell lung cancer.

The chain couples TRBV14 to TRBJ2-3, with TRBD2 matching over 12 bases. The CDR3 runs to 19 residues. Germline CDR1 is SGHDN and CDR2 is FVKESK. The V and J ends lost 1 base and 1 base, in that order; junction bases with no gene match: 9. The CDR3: CASSQGDIWTSGGTDTQYF. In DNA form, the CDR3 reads TGTGCCAGCAGCCAAGGGGATATTTGGACTAGCGGGGGCACAGATACGCAGTATTTT.

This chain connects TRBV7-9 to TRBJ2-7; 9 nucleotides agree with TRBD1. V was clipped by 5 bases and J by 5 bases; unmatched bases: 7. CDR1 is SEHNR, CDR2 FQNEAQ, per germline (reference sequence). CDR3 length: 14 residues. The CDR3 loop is CASSPRDRAHEQYF. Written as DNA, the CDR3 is TGTGCCAGCAGCCCACGGGACAGGGCCCACGAGCAGTACTTC.

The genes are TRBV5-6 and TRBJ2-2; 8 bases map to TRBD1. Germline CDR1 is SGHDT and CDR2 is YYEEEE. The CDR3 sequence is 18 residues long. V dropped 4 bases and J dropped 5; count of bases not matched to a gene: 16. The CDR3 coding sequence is TGTGCCAGCAGCCCGAACTCGGACAGGGAGTTGATGACCGGGGAGCTGTTTTTT. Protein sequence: CASSPNSDRELMTGELFF.

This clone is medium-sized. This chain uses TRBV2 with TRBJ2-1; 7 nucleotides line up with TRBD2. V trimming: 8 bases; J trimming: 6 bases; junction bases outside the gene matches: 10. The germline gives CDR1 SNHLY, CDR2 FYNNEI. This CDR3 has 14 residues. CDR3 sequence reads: CASSLGLTPNEQFF. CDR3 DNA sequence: TGTGCCAGCTCCCTGGGACTAACCCCCAATGAGCAGTTCTTC.

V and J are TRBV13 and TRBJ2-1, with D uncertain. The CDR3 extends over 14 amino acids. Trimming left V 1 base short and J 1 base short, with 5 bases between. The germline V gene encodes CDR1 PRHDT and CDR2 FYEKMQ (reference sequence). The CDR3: CASSLAGSYNEQFF. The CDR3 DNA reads TGTGCCAGCAGCTTAGCGGGTTCCTACAATGAGCAGTTCTTC.

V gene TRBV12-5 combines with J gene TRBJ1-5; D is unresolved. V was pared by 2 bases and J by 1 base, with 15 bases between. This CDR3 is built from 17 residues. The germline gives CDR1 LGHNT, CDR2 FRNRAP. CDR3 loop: CASGLQNGWWSNQPQHF. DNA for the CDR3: TGTGCTAGTGGTTTGCAAAACGGATGGTGGAGCAATCAGCCCCAGCATTTT.

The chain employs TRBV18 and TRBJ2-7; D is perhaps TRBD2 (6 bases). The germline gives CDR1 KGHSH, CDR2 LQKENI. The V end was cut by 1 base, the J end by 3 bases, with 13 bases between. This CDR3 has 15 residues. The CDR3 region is CASSPLQAGGYEQYF. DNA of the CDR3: TGTGCCAGCTCACCACTGCAGGCCGGGGGCTACGAGCAGTACTTC.

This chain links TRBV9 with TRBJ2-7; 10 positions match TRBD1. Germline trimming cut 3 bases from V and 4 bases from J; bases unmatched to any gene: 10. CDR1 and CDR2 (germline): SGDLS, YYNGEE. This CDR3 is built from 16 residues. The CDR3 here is CASSASRPGQGYEQYF. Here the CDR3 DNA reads TGTGCCAGCAGCGCCTCTCGACCGGGACAGGGGTACGAGCAGTACTTC.

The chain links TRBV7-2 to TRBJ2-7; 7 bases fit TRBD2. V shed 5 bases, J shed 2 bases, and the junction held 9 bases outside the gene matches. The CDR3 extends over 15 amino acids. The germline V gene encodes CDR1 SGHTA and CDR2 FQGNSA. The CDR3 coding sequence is TGTGCCAGCAGCCTTGGACTAGGCGAGCCCTACGAGCAGTACTTC. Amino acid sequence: CASSLGLGEPYEQYF.

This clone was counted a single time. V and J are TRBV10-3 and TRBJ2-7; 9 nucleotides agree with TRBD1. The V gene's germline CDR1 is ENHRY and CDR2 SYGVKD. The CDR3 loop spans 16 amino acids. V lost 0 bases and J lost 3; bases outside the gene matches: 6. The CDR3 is CAISESGTGNVYEQYF. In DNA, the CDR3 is TGTGCCATCAGTGAGTCCGGGACAGGGAACGTCTACGAGCAGTACTTC.

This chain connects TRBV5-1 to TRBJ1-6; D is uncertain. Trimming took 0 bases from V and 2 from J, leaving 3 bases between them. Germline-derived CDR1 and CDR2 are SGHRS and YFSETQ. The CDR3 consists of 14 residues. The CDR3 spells CASSLGTYNSPLHF. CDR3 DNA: TGCGCCAGCAGCTTGGGCACCTATAATTCACCCCTCCACTTT.

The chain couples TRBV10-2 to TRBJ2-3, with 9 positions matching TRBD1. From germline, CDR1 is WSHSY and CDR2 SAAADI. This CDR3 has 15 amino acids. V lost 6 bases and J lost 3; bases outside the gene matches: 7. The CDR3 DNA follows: TGCGCCAGCAGGAAGGGACAGGGAATAACAGATACGCAGTATTTT. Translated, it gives CASRKGQGITDTQYF.

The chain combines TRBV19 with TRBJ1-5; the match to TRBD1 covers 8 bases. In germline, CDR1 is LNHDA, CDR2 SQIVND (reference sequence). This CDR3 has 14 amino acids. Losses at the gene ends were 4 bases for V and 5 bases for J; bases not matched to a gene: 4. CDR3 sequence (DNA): TGTGCCAGTAGTAGCAGGGGGCCGGATCAGCCCCAGCATTTT. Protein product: CASSSRGPDQPQHF. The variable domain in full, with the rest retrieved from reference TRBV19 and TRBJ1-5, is DGGITQSPKYLFRKEGQNVTLSCEQNLNHDAMYWYRQDPGQGLRLIYYSQIVNDFQKGDIAEGYSVSREKKESFPLTVTSAQKNPTAFYLCASSSRGPDQPQHFGDGTRLSIL.

Here the CDR3 reads CASSHGNRGNIQYF. The CDR3, as DNA: TGTGCCAGTAGTCACGGAAACAGGGGGAACATTCAGTACTTC. This sequence joins TRBV19 and TRBJ2-4, with 8 bases aligning to TRBD1. Germline V gene sequence: CDR1 LNHDA, CDR2 SQIVND (reference sequence). CDR3 length: 14 residues. Unmatched junction bases numbered 7, after V lost 5 bases and J lost 7 bases.

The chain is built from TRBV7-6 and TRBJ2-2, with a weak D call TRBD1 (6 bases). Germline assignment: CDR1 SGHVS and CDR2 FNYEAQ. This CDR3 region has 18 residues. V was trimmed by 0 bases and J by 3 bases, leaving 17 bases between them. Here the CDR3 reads CASSLAPMQGIYTGELFF. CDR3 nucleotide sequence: TGTGCCAGCAGCTTAGCTCCTATGCAGGGGATCTACACCGGGGAGCTGTTTTTT.

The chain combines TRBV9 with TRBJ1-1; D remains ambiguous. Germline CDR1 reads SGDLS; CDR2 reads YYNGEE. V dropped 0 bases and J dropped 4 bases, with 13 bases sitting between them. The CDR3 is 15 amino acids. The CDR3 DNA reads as TGTGCCAGCAGCGTAGATCCGGCCCCGGGCACTGAAGCTTTCTTT. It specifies CASSVDPAPGTEAFF.

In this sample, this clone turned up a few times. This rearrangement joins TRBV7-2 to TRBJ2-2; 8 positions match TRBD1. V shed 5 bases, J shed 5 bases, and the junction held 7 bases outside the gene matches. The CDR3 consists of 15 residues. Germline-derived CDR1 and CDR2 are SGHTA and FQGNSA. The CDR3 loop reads CASSPDRVWTGELFF. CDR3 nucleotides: TGTGCCAGCAGCCCGGACAGGGTTTGGACCGGGGAGCTGTTTTTT.

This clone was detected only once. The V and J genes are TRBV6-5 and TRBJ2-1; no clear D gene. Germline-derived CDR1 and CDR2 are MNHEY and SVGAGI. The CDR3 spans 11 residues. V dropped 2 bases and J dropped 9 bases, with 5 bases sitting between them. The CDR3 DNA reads TGTGCCAGCAGTTACAGAGGTGAGCAGTTCTTC. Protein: CASSYRGEQFF.

The CDR3 DNA follows: TGTGCCAGCAGCTTAGGGGGGCCGGAGACCCAGTACTTC. Its protein is CASSLGGPETQYF. The gene calls are TRBV7-7 and TRBJ2-5; possibly TRBD1 for D (6 bases). Germline CDR1 and CDR2: SSHAT and FNYEAQ (reference sequence). Trimming took 1 base from V and 5 from J, leaving 8 bases between them. The CDR3 is 13 residues long.

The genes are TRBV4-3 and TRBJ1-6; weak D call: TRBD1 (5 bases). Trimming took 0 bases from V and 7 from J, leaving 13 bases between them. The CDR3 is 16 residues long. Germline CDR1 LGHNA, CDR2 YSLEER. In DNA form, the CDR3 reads TGCGCCAGCAGCCAAGATAGGGGAAATTCAAATTCACCCCTCCACTTT. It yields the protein CASSQDRGNSNSPLHF.

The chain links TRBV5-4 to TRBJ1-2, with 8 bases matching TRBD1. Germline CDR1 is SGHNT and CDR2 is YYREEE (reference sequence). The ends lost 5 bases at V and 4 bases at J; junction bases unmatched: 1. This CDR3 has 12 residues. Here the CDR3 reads CASSTGGYGYTF. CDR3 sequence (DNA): TGTGCCAGCAGTACAGGGGGCTATGGCTACACCTTC.

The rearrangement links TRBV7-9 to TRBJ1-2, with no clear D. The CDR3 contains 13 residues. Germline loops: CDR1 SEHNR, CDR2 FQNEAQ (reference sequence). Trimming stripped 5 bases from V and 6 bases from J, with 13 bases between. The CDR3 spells CASSLAMVDGYTF. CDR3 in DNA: TGTGCCAGCAGCCTCGCGATGGTGGATGGCTACACCTTC. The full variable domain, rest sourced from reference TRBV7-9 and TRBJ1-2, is DTGVSQNPRHKITKRGQNVTFRCDPISEHNRLYWYRQTLGQGPEFLTYFQNEAQLEKSRLLSDRFSAERPKGSFSTLEIQRTEQGDSAMYLCASSLAMVDGYTFGSGTRLTVV.

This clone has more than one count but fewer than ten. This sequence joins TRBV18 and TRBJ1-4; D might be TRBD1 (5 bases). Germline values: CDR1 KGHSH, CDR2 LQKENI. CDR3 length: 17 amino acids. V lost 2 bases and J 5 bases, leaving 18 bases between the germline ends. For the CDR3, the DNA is TGTGCCAGCTCACCATGGCCTACGCAGGGATTAAATGAAAAACTGTTTTTT. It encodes CASSPWPTQGLNEKLFF.

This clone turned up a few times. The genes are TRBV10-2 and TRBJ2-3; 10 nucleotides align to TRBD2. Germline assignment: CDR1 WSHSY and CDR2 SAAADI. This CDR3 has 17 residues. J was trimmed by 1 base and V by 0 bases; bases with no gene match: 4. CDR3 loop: CASSESAGTSGTDTQYF. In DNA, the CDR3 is TGCGCCAGCAGTGAGTCGGCCGGGACTAGCGGCACAGATACGCAGTATTTT.

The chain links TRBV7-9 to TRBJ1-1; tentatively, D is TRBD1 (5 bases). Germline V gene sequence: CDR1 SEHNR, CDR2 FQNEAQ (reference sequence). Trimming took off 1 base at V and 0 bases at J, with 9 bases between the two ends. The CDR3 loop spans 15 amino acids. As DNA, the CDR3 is TGTGCCAGCAGCTTAGGTTGGGGCCTGAACACTGAAGCTTTCTTT. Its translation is CASSLGWGLNTEAFF.

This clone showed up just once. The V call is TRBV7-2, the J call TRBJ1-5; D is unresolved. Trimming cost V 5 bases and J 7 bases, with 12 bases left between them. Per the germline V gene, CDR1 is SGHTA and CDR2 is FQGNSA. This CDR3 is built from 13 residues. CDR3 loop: CASSRASGQPQHF. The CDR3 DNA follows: TGTGCCAGCAGCCGCGCTAGCGGACAGCCCCAGCATTTT.

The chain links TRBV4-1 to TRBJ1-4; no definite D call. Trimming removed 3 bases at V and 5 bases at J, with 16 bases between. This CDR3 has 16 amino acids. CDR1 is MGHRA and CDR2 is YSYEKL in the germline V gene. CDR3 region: CASSHRPGHQNEKLFF. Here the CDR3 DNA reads TGCGCCAGCAGCCACAGACCGGGTCATCAAAATGAAAAACTGTTTTTT.

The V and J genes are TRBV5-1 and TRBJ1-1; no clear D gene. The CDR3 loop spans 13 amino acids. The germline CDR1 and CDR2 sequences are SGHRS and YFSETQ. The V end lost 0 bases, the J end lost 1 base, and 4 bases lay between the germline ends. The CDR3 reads CASSLAGNTEAFF. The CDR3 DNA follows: TGCGCCAGCAGCTTGGCGGGGAACACTGAAGCTTTCTTT. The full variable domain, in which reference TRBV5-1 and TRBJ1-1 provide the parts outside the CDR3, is KAGVTQTPRYLIKTRGQQVTLSCSPISGHRSVSWYQQTPGQGLQFLFEYFSETQRNKGNFPGRFSGRQFSNSRSEMNVSTLELGDSALYLCASSLAGNTEAFFGQGTRLTVV.